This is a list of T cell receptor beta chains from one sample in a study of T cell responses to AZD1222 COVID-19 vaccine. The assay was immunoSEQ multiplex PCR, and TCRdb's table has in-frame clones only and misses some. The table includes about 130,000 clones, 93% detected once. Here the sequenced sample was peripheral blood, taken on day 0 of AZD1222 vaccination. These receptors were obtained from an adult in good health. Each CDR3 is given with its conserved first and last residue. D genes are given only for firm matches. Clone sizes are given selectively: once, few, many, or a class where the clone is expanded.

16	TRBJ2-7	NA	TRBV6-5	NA	TGTGCCAGCAGTTACGCCGGGACGAGAAGCTCCTACGAGCAGTACTTC	CASSYAGTRSSYEQYF
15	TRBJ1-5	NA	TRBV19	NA	TGTGCCAGTAGGGGAGGGTATTATAGCAATCAGCCCCAGCATTTT	CASRGGYYSNQPQHF
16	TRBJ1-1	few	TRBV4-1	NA	TGCGCCAGCAGCCAAGAGGCAGGGAATATGAACACTGAAGCTTTCTTT	CASSQEAGNMNTEAFF
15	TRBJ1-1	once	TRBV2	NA	TGTGCCAGCAGGCCGGGAGGGCAGGCAAATCCTGAAGCTTTCTTT	CASRPGGQANPEAFF
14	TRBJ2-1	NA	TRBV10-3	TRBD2	TGTGCCATCTCCCGTAGCGGGCCCTACAATGAGCAGTTCTTC	CAISRSGPYNEQFF
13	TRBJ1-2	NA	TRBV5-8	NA	TGTGCCAGCAGCCCAGAGGGGGGTGATGGCTACACCTTC	CASSPEGGDGYTF
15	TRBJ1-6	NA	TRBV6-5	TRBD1	TGTGCCAGCAGTTCCCGCGGACAGGTCAATTCACCCCTCCACTTT	CASSSRGQVNSPLHF
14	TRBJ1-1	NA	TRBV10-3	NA	TGTGCCATCAGTCGAGACGGAATGAACACTGAAGCTTTCTTT	CAISRDGMNTEAFF
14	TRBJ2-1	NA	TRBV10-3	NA	TGTGCCATCAGTGAGGGGCAGGGCCACAATGAGCAGTTCTTC	CAISEGQGHNEQFF
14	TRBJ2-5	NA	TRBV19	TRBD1	TGTGCCAGTAGTCGAGACAGGGGCCAAGAGACCCAGTACTTC	CASSRDRGQETQYF
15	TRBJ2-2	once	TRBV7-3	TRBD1	TGTGCCAGCAGCTTACAGGGGGCGGTCACCGGGGAGCTGTTTTTT	CASSLQGAVTGELFF
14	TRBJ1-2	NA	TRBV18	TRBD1	TGTGCCAGCTCACCAGAGGGACAGGGGTCTGGCTACACCTTC	CASSPEGQGSGYTF
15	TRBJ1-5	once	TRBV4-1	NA	TGCGCCAGCAGCCAAGATTTGGGGGCTAGTCAGCCCCAGCATTTT	CASSQDLGASQPQHF
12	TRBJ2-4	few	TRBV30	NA	TGTGCCTGGAGTAGGACAGAAAACATTCAGTACTTC	CAWSRTENIQYF
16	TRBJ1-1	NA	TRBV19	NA	TGTGCCAGTAGTTCAGCCCCCGCGGGACGCAACACTGAAGCTTTCTTT	CASSSAPAGRNTEAFF
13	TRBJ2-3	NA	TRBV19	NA	TGTGCCAGTAGTATAGTTCGGACAGATACGCAGTATTTT	CASSIVRTDTQYF
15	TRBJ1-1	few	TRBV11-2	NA	TGTGCCAGCAGCTTAGTGACACCCCTGGGGACTGAAGCTTTCTTT	CASSLVTPLGTEAFF
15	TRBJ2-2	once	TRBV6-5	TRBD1	TGTGCCAGCAGCCTAACCCGACAGGGGGTCGGGGAGCTGTTTTTT	CASSLTRQGVGELFF
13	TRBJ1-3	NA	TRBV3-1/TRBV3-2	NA	TGTGCCAGCAGGAGCGGCTCTGGAAACACCATATATTTT	CASRSGSGNTIYF
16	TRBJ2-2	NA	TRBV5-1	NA	TGCGCCAGCAGCTTGTACCGGGACGTTAACACCGGGGAGCTGTTTTTT	CASSLYRDVNTGELFF
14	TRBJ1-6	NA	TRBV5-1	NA	TGCGCCAGCAGCGATAGCAGGGTAAATTCACCCCTCCACTTT	CASSDSRVNSPLHF
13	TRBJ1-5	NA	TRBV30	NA	TGTGCCTGGAGCCCTGATAGCAATCAGCCCCAGCATTTT	CAWSPDSNQPQHF
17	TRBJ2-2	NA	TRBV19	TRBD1	TGTGCCAGTAGTAGCTACTGGACAGGGGGGAACACCGGGGAGCTGTTTTTT	CASSSYWTGGNTGELFF
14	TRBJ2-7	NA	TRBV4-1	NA	TGCGCCAGCAGCCCGCAGGGTGGGAGCAACGAGCAGTACTTC	CASSPQGGSNEQYF
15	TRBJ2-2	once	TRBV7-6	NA	TGTGCCAGCAGCCCCGGCAGGGTGATGCCCGGGGAGCTGTTTTTT	CASSPGRVMPGELFF
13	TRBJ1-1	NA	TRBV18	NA	TGTGCCAGCTCCCCAGACCAGGACAGTGAAGCTTTCTTT	CASSPDQDSEAFF
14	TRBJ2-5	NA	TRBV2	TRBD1	TGTGCCAGCATTAGCGACAGGGGCCGAAAGACCCAGTACTTC	CASISDRGRKTQYF
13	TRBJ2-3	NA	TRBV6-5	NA	TGTGCCAGCAGTTACTCGTTGTCTGATACGCAGTATTTT	CASSYSLSDTQYF
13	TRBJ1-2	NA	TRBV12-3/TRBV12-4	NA	TGTGCCAGCAGCCTTCCGCTGTACTATGGCTACACCTTC	CASSLPLYYGYTF
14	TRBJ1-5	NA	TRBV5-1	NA	TGCGCCAGCAGCTTGGGGCAGGACAATCAGCCCCAGCATTTT	CASSLGQDNQPQHF
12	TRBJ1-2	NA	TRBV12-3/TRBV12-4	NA	TGTGCCAGCATTTTGACTGGCTATGGCTACACCTTC	CASILTGYGYTF
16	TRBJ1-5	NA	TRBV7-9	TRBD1	TGTGCCAGCAGCTTTGGGACAGGGGGCTTCAATCAGCCCCAGCATTTT	CASSFGTGGFNQPQHF
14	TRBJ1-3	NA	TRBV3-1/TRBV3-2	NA	TGTGCCAGCAGCCAACGGGACTCTGGAAACACCATATATTTT	CASSQRDSGNTIYF
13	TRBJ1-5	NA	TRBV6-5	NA	TGTGCCAGCAGCAGACAGCGAAATCAGCCCCAGCATTTT	CASSRQRNQPQHF
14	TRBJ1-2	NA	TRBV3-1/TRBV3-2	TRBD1	TGTGCCAGCAGCCTGGGGACAGTTAACTATGGCTACACCTTC	CASSLGTVNYGYTF
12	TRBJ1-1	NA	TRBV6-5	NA	TGTGCCAGCAGTAACCTACCCGGCGGAGCTTTCTTT	CASSNLPGGAFF
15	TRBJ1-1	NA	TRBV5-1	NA	TGCGCCAGCAGCTTGGGACTGATTCCGAACACTGAAGCTTTCTTT	CASSLGLIPNTEAFF
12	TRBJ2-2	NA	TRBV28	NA	TGTGCCAGCAGGGCGGACACCGGGGAGCTGTTTTTT	CASRADTGELFF
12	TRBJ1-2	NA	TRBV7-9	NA	TGTGCCAGCAGCGCAGACCTGGGTGGCTACACCTTC	CASSADLGGYTF
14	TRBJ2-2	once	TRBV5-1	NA	TGCGCCAGCAGCTCCCAGGGATCCACCGGGGAGCTGTTTTTT	CASSSQGSTGELFF
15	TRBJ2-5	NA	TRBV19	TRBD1	TGTGCCAGTAGTGGGACAGCAAACATCCAAGAGACCCAGTACTTC	CASSGTANIQETQYF
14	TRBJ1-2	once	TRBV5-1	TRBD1	TGCGCCAGCAGTGTGAGGGGGCGCGACTATGGCTACACCTTC	CASSVRGRDYGYTF
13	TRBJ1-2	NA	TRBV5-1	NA	TGCGCCAGCAGCTCCGGGATAGGGAATGGCTACACCTTC	CASSSGIGNGYTF
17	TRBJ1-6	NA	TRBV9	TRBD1	TGTGCCAGCAGCATTGGACAGGCCCGCTCCTATAATTCACCCCTCCACTTT	CASSIGQARSYNSPLHF
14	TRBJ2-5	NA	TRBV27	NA	TGTGCCAGCAGTCTTCGGAGATCAGCAGAGACCCAGTACTTC	CASSLRRSAETQYF
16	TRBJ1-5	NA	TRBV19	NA	TGTGCCAGTAGTATAAGGCCAGGCTATAGCAATCAGCCCCAGCATTTT	CASSIRPGYSNQPQHF
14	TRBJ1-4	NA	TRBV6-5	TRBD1	TGTGCCAGCAGGCGCAGGGGGACTAATGAAAAACTGTTTTTT	CASRRRGTNEKLFF
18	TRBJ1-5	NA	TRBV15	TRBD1	TGTGCCACCAGCAGTACCTGGACAGGGGGGAGAAGCAATCAGCCCCAGCATTTT	CATSSTWTGGRSNQPQHF
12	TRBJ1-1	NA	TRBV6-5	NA	TGTGCCAGCAGTAGAGGAGGCACTGAAGCTTTCTTT	CASSRGGTEAFF
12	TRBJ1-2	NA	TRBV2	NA	TGTGCCAGCAGGGCGCCGAACTATGGCTACACCTTC	CASRAPNYGYTF
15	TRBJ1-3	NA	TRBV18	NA	TGTGCCAGCTCACCATGGCAGAAGACTGGAAACACCATATATTTT	CASSPWQKTGNTIYF
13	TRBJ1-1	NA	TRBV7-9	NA	TGTGCCAGCAGCTTAGAAAGGGTCACTGAAGCTTTCTTT	CASSLERVTEAFF
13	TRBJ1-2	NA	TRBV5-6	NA	TGTGCCAGCAATCTCCGGGCTAACTATGGCTACACCTTC	CASNLRANYGYTF
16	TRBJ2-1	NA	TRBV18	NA	TGTGCCAGCTCACCAAGCGGGGGACAGTCCTACAATGAGCAGTTCTTC	CASSPSGGQSYNEQFF
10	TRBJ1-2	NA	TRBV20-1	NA	TGCAGTGCTAGAGAGGGTGGCTACACCTTC	CSAREGGYTF
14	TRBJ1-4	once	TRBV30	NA	TGTGCCTGGAGTGTTTCGGAATCTAATGAAAAACTGTTTTTT	CAWSVSESNEKLFF
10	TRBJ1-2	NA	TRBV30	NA	TGTGCCTGGATCGTCGGTGGCTACACCTTC	CAWIVGGYTF